One and the same sample provided the 10 T cell receptor beta chains below, sequenced in a study of blood T cell repertoires in COVID-19. Clones were read by immunoSEQ multiplex PCR, and TCRdb kept only the in-frame ones, dropping some. The repertoire holds approximately 250,000 clones, with approximately 86% as singletons. Sequencing was performed on peripheral blood. The source is a man aged 40-50 years with active or convalescent COVID-19.

The chain is built from TRBV10-3 and TRBJ2-5, with 12 bases fitting TRBD2. Per germline, CDR1 ENHRY and CDR2 SYGVKD. The CDR3 extends over 16 amino acids. Unmatched junction bases numbered 6, after V lost 3 bases and J lost 4 bases. The CDR3 here is CAISDVTSGRGETQYF. As DNA, the CDR3 is TGTGCCATCAGTGACGTGACTAGCGGGAGAGGAGAGACCCAGTACTTC.

The sample holds a few counts of this clone. DNA of the CDR3: TGTGCCAGTAGTAGATATGACAGGGACTATGGCTACACCTTC. Encoded protein: CASSRYDRDYGYTF. The chain is built from TRBV19 and TRBJ1-2, with 7 nucleotides matching TRBD1. The CDR3 length is 14 residues. Germline CDR1 and CDR2: LNHDA and SQIVND (reference sequence). V was pared by 4 bases and J by 3 bases, with 5 bases of the junction left unmatched.

The chain combines TRBV9 with TRBJ2-1; TRBD1 might be the D (6 bases). The germline V gene encodes CDR1 SGDLS and CDR2 YYNGEE. This CDR3 comprises 18 residues. Deletions cut 4 bases from V and 3 bases from J, with 23 bases between. The CDR3 nucleotides are TGTGCCAGCAGCCCCCTACGGACAGACGGGGTGAGCTACAATGAGCAGTTCTTC. It is translated as CASSPLRTDGVSYNEQFF.

The rearrangement uses TRBV4-2 and TRBJ2-2; tentatively, D is TRBD1 (5 bases). Trimming stripped 0 bases from V and 5 bases from J, with 13 bases between. Germline V gives CDR1 LGHNA, CDR2 YNFKEQ. The length of the CDR3 is 16 residues. The CDR3 spells CASSQDRGRMTGELFF. DNA for the CDR3: TGTGCCAGCAGCCAAGATAGGGGCCGGATGACCGGGGAGCTGTTTTTT.

This clone was observed many times. The rearrangement joins TRBV12-3 or TRBV12-4 to TRBJ2-1, with 9 bases matching TRBD1. V trimming: 9 bases; J trimming: 8 bases; junction bases outside the gene matches: 8. CDR3 length equals 13 residues. CDR3 bases: TGTGCCAGTCGCGTGGACAGGGGCGATGAGCAGTTCTTC. Translation: CASRVDRGDEQFF.

The chain carries TRBV29-1 and TRBJ2-5; 7 bases line up with TRBD1. The CDR3 consists of 14 residues. CDR1 is SQVTM, CDR2 ANQGSEA, per germline. V shed 4 bases and J 2 bases; nucleotides not matched to a gene: 7. The CDR3 sequence: CSVGGTVIQETQYF. DNA for the CDR3: TGCAGCGTTGGTGGGACAGTTATACAAGAGACCCAGTACTTC. The full variable domain, with the rest looked up from reference TRBV29-1 and TRBJ2-5, is SAVISQKPSRDICQRGTSLTIQCQVDSQVTMMFWYRQQPGQSLTLIATANQGSEATYESGFVIDKFPISRPNLTFSTLTVSNMSPEDSSIYLCSVGGTVIQETQYFGPGTRLLVL.

This clone was detected once. V is TRBV5-1 and J is TRBJ2-5, with TRBD2 identical over 12 bases. The trim removed 5 bases at V and 4 bases at J, leaving 9 bases unmatched. This CDR3 spans 16 amino acids. Germline lookup yields CDR1 SGHRS and CDR2 YFSETQ. CDR3 protein: CASSGLAGGPVETQYF. CDR3 nucleotide sequence: TGCGCCAGCAGTGGCCTAGCGGGAGGGCCGGTAGAGACCCAGTACTTC.

The V gene is TRBV27, the J gene TRBJ2-3, with 9 bases matching TRBD1. This CDR3 region has 17 residues. V was clipped by 5 bases and J by 1 base; unmatched bases: 10. Germline V gene lookup returns CDR1 MNHEY and CDR2 SMNVEV (reference sequence). The CDR3 DNA reads TGTGCCAGCAGTCGCACAGGGGGCGCGGGTCGCACAGATACGCAGTATTTT. This gives the protein CASSRTGGAGRTDTQYF.

The chain has TRBV5-4 and TRBJ2-5, with D hard to call. The CDR3 has 12 amino acids. Germline CDR1 SGHNT, CDR2 YYREEE (reference sequence). V was pared by 2 bases and J by 4 bases, with 6 bases between. DNA for the CDR3: TGTGCCAGCAGCTTTCAAGCAGAGACCCAGTACTTC. This codes for CASSFQAETQYF.

This chain uses TRBV15 with TRBJ2-1, with TRBD1 identical over 9 bases. The CDR3 runs 15 residues. CDR1 LNHNV and CDR2 YYDKDF come from the germline V gene (reference sequence). The V gene end was trimmed by 1 base and the J gene end by 6 bases; junction bases not matched to a gene: 4. CDR3 nucleotide sequence: TGTGCCACCAGCAGAGCGGACAGGGGTGGCAATGAGCAGTTCTTC. Amino acids: CATSRADRGGNEQFF.